This T cell receptor (beta chain) was sequenced in a study of identical twins. Study-level findings and limits: Where beta out-of-frame sequences were concerned, excess twin sharing was weaker.

A single record per CDR3 protein comes from TCRdb applying MiXCR to the 5' RACE reads. The sample has 500,000 to 650,000 distinct CDR3 sequences; 20% to 25% are singletons. Everyone who donated was a healthy Caucasian. With regard to this clonotype: Antigen specificity is unknown.

CDR3 size: 12 residues. V shed 3 bases and J 5 bases; nucleotides not matched to a gene: 3. The germline CDR1 and CDR2 sequences are DFQATT and SNEGSKA (reference sequence). In addition, the sample was reused for a study of yellow fever vaccine responses in identical twins.

This clonotype was obtained from a woman younger than 30 in good health. The specimen was CD4+ T cells sorted from blood. The chain uses TRBV20-1 and TRBJ2-7; 8 bases fit TRBD2. The CDR3 region has the DNA TGCAGTGCTAGCGGGAGGGCCCACGAGCAGTACTTC. This codes for CSASGRAHEQYF.